This T cell receptor (beta chain) was sequenced during a study of T cell responses to AZD1222 COVID-19 vaccine. Broader study findings: Donors were mostly white British, more females; clonal diversity possibly underestimated. Repertoire collection took place solely once the T cell response had peaked.

Of note for this clone: Its antigen is not known.

The repertoire was sequenced with immunoSEQ multiplex PCR; TCRdb's copy has only in-frame clones and lacks some. The sample lists about 200,000 clones; about 93% were seen once. This CDR3 comprises 13 residues. Germline assignment: CDR1 SGHVS and CDR2 FQNEAQ. Trimming cost V 0 bases and J 6 bases, with 8 bases left between them. The sequences come from peripheral blood, collected on day 0 of MenACWY control vaccination. The chain has TRBV7-8 and TRBJ1-2, with D perhaps matching TRBD1 (5 bases). This receptor was obtained from an adult in good health. The CDR3 sequence is CASSLAGGNGYTF. Written as DNA, the CDR3 is TGTGCCAGCAGCTTAGCGGGGGGAAATGGCTACACCTTC.